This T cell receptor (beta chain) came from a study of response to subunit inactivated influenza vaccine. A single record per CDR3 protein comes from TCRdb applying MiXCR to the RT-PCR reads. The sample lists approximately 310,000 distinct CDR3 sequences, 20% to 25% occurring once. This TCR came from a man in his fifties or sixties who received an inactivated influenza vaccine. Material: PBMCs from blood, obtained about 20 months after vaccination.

The CDR3 DNA reads TGTGCCAGCAGCTTAGGTCGGCTCGAAGCTTTCTTT. Its protein product is CASSLGRLEAFF. V and J are TRBV7-9 and TRBJ1-1; D is ambiguous. Trimming left V 1 base short and J 8 bases short, with 8 bases between. The CDR3 covers 12 residues. In germline, CDR1 is SEHNR, CDR2 FQNEAQ (reference sequence).